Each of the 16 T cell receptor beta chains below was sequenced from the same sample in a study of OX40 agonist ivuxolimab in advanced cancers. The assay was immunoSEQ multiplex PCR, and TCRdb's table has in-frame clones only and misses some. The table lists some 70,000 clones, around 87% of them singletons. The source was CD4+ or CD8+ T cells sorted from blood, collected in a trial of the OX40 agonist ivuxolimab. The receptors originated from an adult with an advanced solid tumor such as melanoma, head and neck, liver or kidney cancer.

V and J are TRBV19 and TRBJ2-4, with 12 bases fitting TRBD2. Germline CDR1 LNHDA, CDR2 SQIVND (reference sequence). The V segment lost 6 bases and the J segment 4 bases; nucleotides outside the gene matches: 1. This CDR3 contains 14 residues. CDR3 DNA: TGTGCCAGTAGAGGGACTAGCGGGAAAAACATTCAGTACTTC. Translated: CASRGTSGKNIQYF.

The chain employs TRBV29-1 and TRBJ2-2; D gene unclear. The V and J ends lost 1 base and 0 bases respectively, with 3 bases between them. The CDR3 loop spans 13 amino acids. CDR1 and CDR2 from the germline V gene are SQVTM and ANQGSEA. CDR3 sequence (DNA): TGCAGCGTTGAAGGGCCGAACACCGGGGAGCTGTTTTTT. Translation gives CSVEGPNTGELFF.

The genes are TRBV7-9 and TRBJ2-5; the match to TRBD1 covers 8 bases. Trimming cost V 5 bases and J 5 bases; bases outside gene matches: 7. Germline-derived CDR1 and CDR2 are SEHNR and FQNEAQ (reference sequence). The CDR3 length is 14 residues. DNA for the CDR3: TGTGCCAGCAGCCGGCAGGGGGCCGGCGAGACCCAGTACTTC. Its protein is CASSRQGAGETQYF.

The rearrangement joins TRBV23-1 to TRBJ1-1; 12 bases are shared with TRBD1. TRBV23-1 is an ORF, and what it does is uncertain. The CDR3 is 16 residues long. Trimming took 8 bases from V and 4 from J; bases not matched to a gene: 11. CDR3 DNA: TGCGCCAGCGGCCCCTGGGACAGGGGGCGGATCACTGAAGCTTTCTTT. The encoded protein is CASGPWDRGRITEAFF.

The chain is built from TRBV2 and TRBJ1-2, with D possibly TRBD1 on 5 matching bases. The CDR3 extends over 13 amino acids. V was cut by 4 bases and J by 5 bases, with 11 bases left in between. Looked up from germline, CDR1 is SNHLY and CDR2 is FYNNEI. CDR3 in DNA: TGTGCCAGCAGTGGGACAAATAAGTATGGCTACACCTTC. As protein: CASSGTNKYGYTF.

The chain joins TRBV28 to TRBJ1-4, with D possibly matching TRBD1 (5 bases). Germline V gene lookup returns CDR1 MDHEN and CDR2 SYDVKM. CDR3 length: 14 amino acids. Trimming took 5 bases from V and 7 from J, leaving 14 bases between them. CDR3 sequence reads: CASSPIDSLEKLFF. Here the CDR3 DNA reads TGTGCCAGCAGTCCTATCGACAGTCTTGAAAAACTGTTTTTT.

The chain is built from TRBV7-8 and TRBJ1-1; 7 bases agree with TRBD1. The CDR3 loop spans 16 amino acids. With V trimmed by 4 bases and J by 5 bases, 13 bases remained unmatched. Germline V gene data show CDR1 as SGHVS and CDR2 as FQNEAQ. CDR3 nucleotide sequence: TGTGCCAGCAGCTACAGAAGGGGGCTCGGTAGGACTGAAGCTTTCTTT. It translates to CASSYRRGLGRTEAFF.

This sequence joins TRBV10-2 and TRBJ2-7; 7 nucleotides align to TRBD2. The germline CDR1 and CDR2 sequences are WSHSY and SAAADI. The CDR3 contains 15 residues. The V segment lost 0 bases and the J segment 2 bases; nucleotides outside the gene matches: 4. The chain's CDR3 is CASSESSGLAYEQYF. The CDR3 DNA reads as TGCGCCAGCAGTGAGTCTAGCGGGCTCGCCTACGAGCAGTACTTC.

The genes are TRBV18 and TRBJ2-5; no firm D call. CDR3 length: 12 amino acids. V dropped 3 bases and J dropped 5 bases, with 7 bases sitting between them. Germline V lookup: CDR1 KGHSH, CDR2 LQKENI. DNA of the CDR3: TGTGCCAGCTCACCTAGGATGGAGACCCAGTACTTC. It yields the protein CASSPRMETQYF.

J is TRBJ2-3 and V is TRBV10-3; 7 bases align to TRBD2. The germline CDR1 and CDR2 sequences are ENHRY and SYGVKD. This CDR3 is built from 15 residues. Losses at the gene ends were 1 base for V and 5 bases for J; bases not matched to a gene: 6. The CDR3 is CAISELGGSGDTQYF. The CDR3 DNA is TGTGCCATCAGTGAGTTAGGCGGGAGTGGAGATACGCAGTATTTT.

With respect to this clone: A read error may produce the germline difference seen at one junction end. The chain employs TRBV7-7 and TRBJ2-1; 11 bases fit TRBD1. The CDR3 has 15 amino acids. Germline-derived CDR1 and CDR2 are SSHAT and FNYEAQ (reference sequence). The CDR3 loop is CASSFGQGADNEQFF. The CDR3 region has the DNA TGTGCTAGCAGCTTCGGACAGGGGGCCGACAATGAGCAGTTCTTC. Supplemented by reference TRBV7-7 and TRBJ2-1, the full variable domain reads GAGVSQSPRYKVTKRGQDVTLRCDPISSHATLYWYQQALGQGPEFLTYFNYEAQPDKSGLPSDRFSAERPEGSISTLTIQRTEQRDSAMYRCASSFGQGADNEQFFGPGTRLTVL.

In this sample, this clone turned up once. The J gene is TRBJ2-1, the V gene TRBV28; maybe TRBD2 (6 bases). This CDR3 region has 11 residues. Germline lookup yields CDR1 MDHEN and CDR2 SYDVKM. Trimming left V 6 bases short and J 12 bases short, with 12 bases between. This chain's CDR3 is CASSLGLMQFF. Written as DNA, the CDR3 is TGTGCCAGCAGCCTGGGACTTATGCAGTTCTTC.

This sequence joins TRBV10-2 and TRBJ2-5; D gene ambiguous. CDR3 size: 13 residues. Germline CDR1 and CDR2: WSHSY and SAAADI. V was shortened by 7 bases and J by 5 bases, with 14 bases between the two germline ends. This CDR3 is CASKNFVDETQYF. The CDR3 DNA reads TGCGCCAGCAAGAACTTCGTGGATGAGACCCAGTACTTC.

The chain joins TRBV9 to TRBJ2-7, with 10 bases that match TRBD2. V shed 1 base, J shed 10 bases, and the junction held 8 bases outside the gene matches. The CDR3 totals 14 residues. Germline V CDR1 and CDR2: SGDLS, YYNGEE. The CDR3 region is CASSVKSSGRTQYF. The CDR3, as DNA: TGTGCCAGCAGCGTAAAGTCTAGCGGGAGAACCCAGTACTTC.

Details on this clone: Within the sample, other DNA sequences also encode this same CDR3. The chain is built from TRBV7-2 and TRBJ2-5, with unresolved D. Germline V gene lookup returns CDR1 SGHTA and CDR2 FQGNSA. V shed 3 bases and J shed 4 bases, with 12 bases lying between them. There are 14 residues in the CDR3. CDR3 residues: CASSLVNGGETQYF. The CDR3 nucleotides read TGTGCCAGCAGCTTGGTGAATGGCGGAGAGACCCAGTACTTC.

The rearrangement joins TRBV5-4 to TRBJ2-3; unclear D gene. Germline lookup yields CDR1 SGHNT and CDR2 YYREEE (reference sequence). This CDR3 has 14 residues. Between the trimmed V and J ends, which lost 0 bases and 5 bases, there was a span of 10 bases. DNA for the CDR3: TGTGCCAGCAGCTTGGGGGAAGGCGGAGATACGCAGTATTTT. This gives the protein CASSLGEGGDTQYF. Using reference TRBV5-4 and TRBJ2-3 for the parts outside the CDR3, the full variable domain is ETGVTQSPTHLIKTRGQQVTLRCSSQSGHNTVSWYQQALGQGPQFIFQYYREEENGRGNFPPRFSGLQFPNYSSELNVNALELDDSALYLCASSLGEGGDTQYFGPGTRLTVL.